The 16 T cell receptor beta chains presented below share a single source sample, sequenced in a study of T-cell memory formation after mild COVID-19. TCRdb ran MiXCR on the 5' RACE reads and lists one entry per CDR3 protein. This table holds around 150,000 distinct CDR3 sequences, around 13% found once. The specimen was PBMCs or a T cell subset sorted from them (not recorded which). These receptors were taken from an adult woman who had mild COVID-19 (a few samples of this study predate the infection). Cell type and time point are not known.

The sample holds a few counts of this clonotype. This chain links TRBV5-1 with TRBJ2-5; D may match TRBD1 or TRBD2 (5 bases each). The germline CDR1 and CDR2 sequences are SGHRS and YFSETQ. Trimming removed 4 bases at V and 5 bases at J, with 18 bases between. The CDR3 totals 15 residues. CDR3 in amino acids: CASSVVWDGRETQYF. CDR3 DNA sequence: TGCGCCAGCAGCGTTGTTTGGGACGGCAGGGAGACCCAGTACTTC.

The chain combines TRBV18 with TRBJ2-7; 8 bases agree with TRBD2. The CDR3 is made up of 15 amino acids. The junction had 5 bases not matched to a gene; V was cut back by 0 bases and J by 4 bases. Germline V lookup: CDR1 KGHSH, CDR2 LQKENI. The CDR3 region has the DNA TGTGCCAGCTCACCACCCGTTAGCGGGATGTACGAGCAGTACTTC. Its translation is CASSPPVSGMYEQYF.

The CDR3 DNA is TGTGCCAGCAGCCAATCGCCTAGCGGGAGCGACGAGCAGTACTTC. The encoded protein is CASSQSPSGSDEQYF. The rearrangement joins TRBV16 to TRBJ2-7; the match to TRBD2 covers 10 bases. The CDR3 is 15 amino acids. CDR1 is KGHSY, CDR2 FQNENV, per germline. Germline trimming cut 0 bases from V and 5 bases from J; bases unmatched to any gene: 4.

The CDR3 reads CASSPHPDGRSGRASTDTQYF. The CDR3 region has the DNA TGCGCCAGCAGCCCGCACCCGGACGGTCGGAGCGGGAGAGCTAGCACAGATACGCAGTATTTT. The V and J genes are TRBV5-1 and TRBJ2-3; 8 nucleotides align to TRBD2. V shed 4 bases, J shed 0 bases, and the junction held 22 bases outside the gene matches. Germline CDR1 SGHRS, CDR2 YFSETQ. The length of the CDR3 is 21 residues.

V and J are TRBV5-1 and TRBJ1-1; 7 bases map to TRBD1. Germline V gene sequence: CDR1 SGHRS, CDR2 YFSETQ. Unmatched junction bases numbered 10, after V lost 4 bases and J lost 7 bases. The CDR3 extends over 14 amino acids. CDR3 sequence (DNA): TGCGCCAGCAGCCCAAACGACAGGGACTTTGAAGCTTTCTTT. Translating gives CASSPNDRDFEAFF.

This clonotype has only a few counts. V usage is TRBV4-3 and J usage is TRBJ2-7, with TRBD2 matching 8 bases. Germline V gene sequence: CDR1 LGHNA, CDR2 YSLEER. This CDR3 has 16 amino acids. The trim removed 2 bases at V and 0 bases at J, leaving 6 bases unmatched. CDR3 protein: CASSQRGGTSSYEQYF. The CDR3, as DNA: TGCGCCAGCAGCCAAAGGGGAGGGACTAGCTCCTACGAGCAGTACTTC.

This clonotype has a handful of counts. The chain recombines TRBV12-3 or TRBV12-4 with TRBJ2-3, with D possibly being TRBD2 (6 bases). V gave up 4 bases and J gave up 3 bases, with 14 bases separating them. The CDR3 has 15 residues. CDR3 sequence reads: CASSSLSGVTDTQYF. CDR3 DNA sequence: TGTGCCAGCAGTTCGCTTTCGGGGGTAACAGATACGCAGTATTTT.

The chain recombines TRBV12-3 or TRBV12-4 with TRBJ2-1; D is perhaps TRBD1 or TRBD2 (5 bases each). This CDR3 contains 11 residues. V was clipped by 3 bases and J by 10 bases, with 7 bases between them. The CDR3 spells CASSFGTEQFF. DNA of the CDR3: TGTGCCAGCAGTTTCGGGACGGAGCAGTTCTTC.

This chain joins TRBV12-3 or TRBV12-4 and TRBJ2-2; D possibly uses TRBD1 or TRBD2 (6 bases each). V was trimmed by 2 bases and J by 4 bases, leaving 11 bases between them. This CDR3 contains 15 residues. CDR3 coding DNA: TGTGCCAGCAGTTTAAGGGGGGTTGGCACCGGGGAGCTGTTTTTT. This translates into CASSLRGVGTGELFF.

The chain joins TRBV7-2 to TRBJ2-2, with D maybe TRBD1 (5 bases). This CDR3 comprises 15 residues. Germline CDR1 SGHTA, CDR2 FQGNSA. Between the trimmed V and J ends, which lost 2 bases and 6 bases, there was a span of 13 bases. CDR3 loop: CASSLWGLMSGELFF. The CDR3 nucleotides read TGTGCCAGCAGCTTATGGGGCCTTATGTCCGGGGAGCTGTTTTTT. The whole variable domain, filled in from reference TRBV7-2 and TRBJ2-2, reads GAGVSQSPSNKVTEKGKDVELRCDPISGHTALYWYRQSLGQGLEFLIYFQGNSAPDKSGLPSDRFSAERTGGSVSTLTIQRTQQEDSAVYLCASSLWGLMSGELFFGEGSRLTVL.

The genes are TRBV7-9 and TRBJ2-5; 10 bases map to TRBD1. The junction had 7 bases not matched to a gene; V was cut back by 4 bases and J by 5 bases. Germline V gene data show CDR1 as SEHNR and CDR2 as FQNEAQ (reference sequence). The CDR3 sequence is 15 residues long. The CDR3 loop is CASSSRTGGSETQYF. The CDR3 nucleotides read TGTGCCAGCAGCTCCCGGACAGGGGGGTCGGAGACCCAGTACTTC.

This clonotype was detected a few times. The chain is built from TRBV20-1 and TRBJ2-1, with TRBD2 matching 13 bases. The CDR3 is made up of 18 amino acids. CDR1 DFQATT and CDR2 SNEGSKA come from the germline V gene (reference sequence). The V gene end was trimmed by 1 base and the J gene end by 4 bases; junction bases not matched to a gene: 10. This chain's CDR3 is CSARGSGPGLAGYNEQFF. DNA of the CDR3: TGCAGTGCTAGAGGATCGGGACCGGGACTAGCGGGATACAATGAGCAGTTCTTC.

This clonotype was counted a few times. The J gene is TRBJ1-1, the V gene TRBV20-1; TRBD1 aligns across 8 bases. Looked up from germline, CDR1 is DFQATT and CDR2 is SNEGSKA (reference sequence). With V trimmed by 8 bases and J by 4 bases, 15 bases remained unmatched. The CDR3 sequence is 15 residues long. The CDR3 DNA sequence: TGCAGTACCCTGAAGGCCGGGACAGGTATCACTGAAGCTTTCTTT. Its protein product is CSTLKAGTGITEAFF.

In its sample, this clonotype was seen a few times. The genes are TRBV12-3 or TRBV12-4 and TRBJ1-1, with a tentative D call TRBD1 (5 bases). With 1 base removed from V and 5 bases from J, the gap between germline ends came to 17 bases. The CDR3 is 16 residues long. As DNA, the CDR3 is TGTGCCAGCAGTTTAGATAGTCTGGGGGATGGAACTGAAGCTTTCTTT. It encodes CASSLDSLGDGTEAFF.

This clonotype appeared a few times. The chain has TRBV12-3 or TRBV12-4 and TRBJ2-3; TRBD1 or TRBD2 may be the D gene (5 bases each). CDR3 length: 16 residues. Trimming removed 5 bases at V and 0 bases at J, with 15 bases between. The CDR3 loop is CASSPGTAPSTDTQYF. CDR3 nucleotides: TGTGCCAGCAGTCCCGGGACCGCCCCTAGCACAGATACGCAGTATTTT.

The V call is TRBV30, the J call TRBJ2-2; 9 bases are a match to TRBD2. The CDR3 consists of 16 residues. Germline V gene data show CDR1 as GTSNPN and CDR2 as SVGIG (reference sequence). V trimming: 1 base; J trimming: 5 bases; junction bases outside the gene matches: 8. This CDR3 is CAWSELAGFMTGELFF. The CDR3 DNA is TGTGCCTGGAGTGAACTAGCGGGCTTTATGACCGGGGAGCTGTTTTTT.